This T cell receptor (beta chain) stems from a study of blood T cell repertoires in COVID-19. Study summary: Acute and convalescent COVID-19 samples came from the United States, Italy and Spain.

This CDR3 is 15 amino acids long. Germline V lookup: CDR1 SNHLY, CDR2 FYNNEI. The trim removed 6 bases at V and 3 bases at J, leaving 8 bases unmatched. Original data processing: Estimated nucleated cell counts came from reference gene primer amplification. Clones were sequenced by immunoSEQ multiplex PCR, and TCRdb holds only the in-frame ones, with some missing. The V and J calls and the clone size are those of that table, but D and trimming were determined from the DNA. The profile shows 65,000 to 70,000 clones, roughly 82% of them singletons. This chain uses TRBV2 with TRBJ1-3; 7 nucleotides agree with TRBD1. The sample was peripheral blood. This clonotype originated in a man older than 75 with active COVID-19. The CDR3 is CASRADRVDGNTIYF. CDR3 nucleotide sequence: TGTGCCAGCAGGGCTGACAGGGTTGATGGAAACACCATATATTTT.